Below, one T cell receptor beta chain is given with its context. Antigen unknown. Looked up from germline, CDR1 is MNHEY and CDR2 is SVGAGI. This CDR3 contains 11 residues. Trimming pared 8 bases from V and 7 bases from J, leaving 8 bases between. This entry belongs to a study of cytomegalovirus exposure and HLA in healthy donors. Study-wide results and limits: Some TCR beta chains (roughly 160 of them) were listed as cytomegalovirus-associated.

Generated by immunoSEQ multiplex PCR, the TCRdb table keeps only in-frame clones and is missing some. The sample yields 150,000 to 170,000 clones, approximately 86% seen once. The sequence was obtained from a man aged 18 to 35 in good health and CMV-seropositive. The sample was PBMCs. J is TRBJ1-4 and V is TRBV6-5; D is uncertain. The CDR3 DNA reads as TGTGCCAGCGAGATTGCTGAAAAACTGTTTTTT. It translates to CASEIAEKLFF.